The T cell receptor beta chain under discussion was sequenced for a study of T cell repertoires in cytomegalovirus infection. Study details: Shared public TCR beta signatures pointed to both CMV infection and a matching HLA type.

As regards this clonotype: Its antigen is as yet unknown.

This CDR3 has 15 residues. The germline V gene encodes CDR1 SGHVT and CDR2 SQSDAQ. The ends were cut back, 0 bases at V and 3 bases at J, with 11 bases in the middle. Study conclusions and caveats: Individuals carrying CMV plus the relevant HLA were identified by cumulative frequency of public TCR beta families.

TCRdb reanalysed the reads using MiXCR and keeps one entry per CDR3 protein. The sample lists about 100,000 distinct CDR3 sequences, less than 25% occurring once. The rearrangement uses TRBV7-4 and TRBJ1-1; D is unclear. Material: CD8+ T cells from PBMCs. This TCR came from a human donor in good health (CMV status not recorded). Some clones in this sample may be carry-over from other donors' samples. CDR3 residues: CASSLAPRVDTEAFF. DNA of the CDR3: TGTGCCAGCAGCTTAGCCCCCCGGGTGGACACTGAAGCTTTCTTT.